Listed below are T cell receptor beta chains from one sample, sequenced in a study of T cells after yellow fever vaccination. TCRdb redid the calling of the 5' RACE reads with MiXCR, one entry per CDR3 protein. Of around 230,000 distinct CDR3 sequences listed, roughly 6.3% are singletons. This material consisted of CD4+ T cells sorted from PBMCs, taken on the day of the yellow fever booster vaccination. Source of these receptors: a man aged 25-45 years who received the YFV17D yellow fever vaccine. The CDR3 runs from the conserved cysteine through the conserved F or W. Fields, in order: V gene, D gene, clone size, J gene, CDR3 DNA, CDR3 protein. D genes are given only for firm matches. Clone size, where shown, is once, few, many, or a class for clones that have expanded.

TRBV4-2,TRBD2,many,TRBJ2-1,TGTGCCAGCAGCCGGAGGGGTAGGGAGGTGGCGGGAGGGATTTACAATGAGCAGTTCTTC,CASSRRGREVAGGIYNEQFF
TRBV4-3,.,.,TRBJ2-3,TGCGCCAGCAGCCAAGATCTCGCGGGGCAAAGCACAGATACGCAGTATTTT,CASSQDLAGQSTDTQYF
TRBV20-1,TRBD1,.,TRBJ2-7,TGCAGTGCTAACTCTCCGACAGGGGGCTACGAGCAGTACTTC,CSANSPTGGYEQYF
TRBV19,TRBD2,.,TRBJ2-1,TGTGCCAGTAATGGGGCGGGAGTAAGGTCCTACAATGAGCAGTTCTTC,CASNGAGVRSYNEQFF
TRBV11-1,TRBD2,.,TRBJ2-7,TGTGCCAGCAGCTTAGCAGAAAGACCGTCGGCTAGCGGGAGTACCCTACGCGAGCAGTACTTC,CASSLAERPSASGSTLREQYF
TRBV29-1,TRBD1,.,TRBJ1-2,TGCAGCGTTGGAGGGACAGGGGGCTCCTATGGCTACACCTTC,CSVGGTGGSYGYTF
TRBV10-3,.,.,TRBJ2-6,TGTGCCATCCAGTCTAACAATGCTGGGGCCAACGTCCTGACTTTC,CAIQSNNAGANVLTF
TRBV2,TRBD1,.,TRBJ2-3,TGTGCCAGCGTTGTCCAGGGGGTGACAGATACGCAGTATTTT,CASVVQGVTDTQYF
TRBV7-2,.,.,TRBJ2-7,TGTGCCAGCAGCTCCCCCTTTAGCGGAGAGTACGAGCAGTACTTC,CASSSPFSGEYEQYF
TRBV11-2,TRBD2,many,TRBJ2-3,TGTGCCAGCAGCCCCCGAACCCGGACTAGCGGGAGGGATACGCAGTATTTT,CASSPRTRTSGRDTQYF
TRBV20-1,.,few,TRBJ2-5,TGCAGTGCGGGGGCCGAGGCGGGAGAGACCCAGTACTTC,CSAGAEAGETQYF
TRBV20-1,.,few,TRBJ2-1,TGCAGTGCTAGAGATATGGCCCCGGGCCACCCCAATGAGCAGTTCTTC,CSARDMAPGHPNEQFF
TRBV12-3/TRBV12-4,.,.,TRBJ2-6,TGTGCCAGCAGGGGGCGCTCAGCTGGGGCCAACGTCCTGACTTTC,CASRGRSAGANVLTF
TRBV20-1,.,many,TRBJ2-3,TGCAGTGCTAGAGATGTGTCCAGGGGTCGGACAGATACGCAGTATTTT,CSARDVSRGRTDTQYF
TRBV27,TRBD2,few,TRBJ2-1,TGTGCCAGCAGTTTCCGAAGCGGGAGGGGCTCCTACAATGAGCAGTTCTTC,CASSFRSGRGSYNEQFF
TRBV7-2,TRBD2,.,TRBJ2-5,TGTGCCAGCAGCTTAGGCGGCGGGAGCCTTCCAGAGACCCAGTACTTC,CASSLGGGSLPETQYF
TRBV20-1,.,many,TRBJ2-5,TGCAGTGCTAGAGATTATCAGAGACAAGAGACCCAGTACTTC,CSARDYQRQETQYF
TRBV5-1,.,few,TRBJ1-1,TGCGCCAGCAGCGGTCTGAACACTGAAGCTTTCTTT,CASSGLNTEAFF
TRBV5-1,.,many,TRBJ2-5,TGCGCCAGCAGCTTGGGGGGGTTTGAAGAGACCCAGTACTTC,CASSLGGFEETQYF
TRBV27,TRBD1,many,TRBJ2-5,TGTGCCAGCAGCCCGATAAAGGGACAGGTTTACTTC,CASSPIKGQVYF
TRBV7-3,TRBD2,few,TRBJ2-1,TGTGCCAGCAGCTTATTGAGACTAGCGAGTCACAATGAGCAGTTCTTC,CASSLLRLASHNEQFF
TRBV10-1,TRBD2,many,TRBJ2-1,TGCGCCAGCAGGACTAGCGGGTTATACAATGAGCAGTTCTTC,CASRTSGLYNEQFF
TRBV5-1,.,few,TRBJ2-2,TGCGCCAGCAGACAGGACTCCGGGGTTGGGGAGCTGTTTTTT,CASRQDSGVGELFF
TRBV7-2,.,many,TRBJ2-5,TGTGCCAGCAGCTTAAACGGGCAGAAAGAGACCCAGTACTTC,CASSLNGQKETQYF
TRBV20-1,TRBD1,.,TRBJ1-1,TGCAGTGCTAGAGTACCAGGGGGGAACACTGAAGCTTTCTTT,CSARVPGGNTEAFF
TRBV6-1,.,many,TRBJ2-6,TGTGCCAACGCTCAAGGGGCGGCCAACGTCCTGACTTTC,CANAQGAANVLTF
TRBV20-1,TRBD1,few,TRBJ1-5,TGCAGTGCTAGGGGGACAGGTGGGAGCAATCAGCCCCAGCATTTT,CSARGTGGSNQPQHF
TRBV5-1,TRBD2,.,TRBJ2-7,TGCGCCAGCAGCGAGCCTAGCGGAGCTCCCTACGAGCAGTACTTC,CASSEPSGAPYEQYF
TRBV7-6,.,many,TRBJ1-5,TGTGCCAGCAGCTTATTATCAGGGGCAAGTCAGCCCCAGCATTTT,CASSLLSGASQPQHF
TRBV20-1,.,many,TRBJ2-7,TGCAGTGCTAAAACAGTTTCAAGCTCCTACGAGCAGTACTTC,CSAKTVSSSYEQYF
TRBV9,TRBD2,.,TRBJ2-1,TGTGCCAGCAGCGCTAACGCCGGGACTAGCGGGAGGGATGAGCAGTTCTTC,CASSANAGTSGRDEQFF
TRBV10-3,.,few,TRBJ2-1,TGTGCCATCAGCGGGAGTGCCTACAATGAGCAGTTCTTC,CAISGSAYNEQFF
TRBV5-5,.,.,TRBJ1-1,TGTGCCAGCAGCTTGCTTGGCTCGAACACTGAAGCTTTCTTT,CASSLLGSNTEAFF
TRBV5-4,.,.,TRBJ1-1,TGTGCCAGCAGCTCTGGGTACGCCGACCTGAACACTGAAGCTTTCTTT,CASSSGYADLNTEAFF
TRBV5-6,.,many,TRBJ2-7,TGTGCCAGCAGCTTAGGGCAGGGACCCTACGAGCAGTACTTC,CASSLGQGPYEQYF
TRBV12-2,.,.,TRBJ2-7,TGTGCAAGTCGCTTAGTATGGTCCCCCAAGAGCTACGAGCAGTACTTC,CASRLVWSPKSYEQYF
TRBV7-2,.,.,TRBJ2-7,TGTGCCAGCAGCTCAGGTCGGTACGAGCAGTACTTC,CASSSGRYEQYF
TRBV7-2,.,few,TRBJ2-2,TGTGCCAGCAGCCTGGGGCAGCCGAACACCGGGGAGCTGTTTTTT,CASSLGQPNTGELFF
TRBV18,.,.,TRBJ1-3,TGTGCCAGCTCACCGGCGATCTCTGGAAACACCATATATTTT,CASSPAISGNTIYF
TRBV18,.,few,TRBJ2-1,TGTGCCAGCTCACCCCGAACGTACAATGAGCAGTTCTTC,CASSPRTYNEQFF
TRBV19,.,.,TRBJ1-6,TGTGCCAGTAGTACGACCGGGACTGAATCACCCCTCCACTTT,CASSTTGTESPLHF
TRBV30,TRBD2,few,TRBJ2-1,TGTGCCATTCGGGAGCGGGAGATTAGTGAGCAGTTCTTC,CAIREREISEQFF
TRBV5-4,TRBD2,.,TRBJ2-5,TGTGCCAGCAGCTCCCCCGGGGGGGAAGAGACCCAGTACTTC,CASSSPGGEETQYF
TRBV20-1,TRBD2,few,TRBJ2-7,TGCAGTGCTAGTAGAGGACTAGCTTCCTACGAGCAGTACTTC,CSASRGLASYEQYF
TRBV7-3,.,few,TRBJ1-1,TGTGCCAGCAGCACGACGGGAGGAACCGAAGCTTTCTTT,CASSTTGGTEAFF
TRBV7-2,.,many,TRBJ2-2,TGTGCTAAAGCCACCCCTCACACCGGGGAGCTGTTTTTT,CAKATPHTGELFF
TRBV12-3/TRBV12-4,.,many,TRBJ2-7,TGTGCCAGCAGCCTCGGGACTCCCCCCTACGAGCAGTACTTC,CASSLGTPPYEQYF